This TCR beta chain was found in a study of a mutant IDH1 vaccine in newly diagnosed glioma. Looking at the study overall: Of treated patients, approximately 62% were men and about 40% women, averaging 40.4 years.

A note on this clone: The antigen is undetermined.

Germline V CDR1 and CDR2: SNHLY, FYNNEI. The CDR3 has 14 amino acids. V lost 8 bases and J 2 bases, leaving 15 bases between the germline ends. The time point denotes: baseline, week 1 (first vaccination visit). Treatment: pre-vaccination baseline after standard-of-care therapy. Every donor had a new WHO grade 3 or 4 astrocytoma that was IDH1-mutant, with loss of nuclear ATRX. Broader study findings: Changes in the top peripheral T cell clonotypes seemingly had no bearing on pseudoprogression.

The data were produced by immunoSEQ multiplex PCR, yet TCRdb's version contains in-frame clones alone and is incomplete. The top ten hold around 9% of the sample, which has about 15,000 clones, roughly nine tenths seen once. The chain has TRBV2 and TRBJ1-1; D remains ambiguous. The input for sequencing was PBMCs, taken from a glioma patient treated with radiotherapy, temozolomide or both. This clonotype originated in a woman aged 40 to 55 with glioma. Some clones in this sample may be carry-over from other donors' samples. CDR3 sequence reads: CASSLKGPNTEAFF. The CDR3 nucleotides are TGTGCCAGCTCTCTTAAGGGTCCCAACACTGAAGCTTTCTTT.